This T cell receptor (beta chain) was sequenced for a study of beta chain features in type 1 diabetes. As for the study in general: All samples yielded about 100 million examined sorted cells.

V lost 5 bases and J lost 7; bases outside the gene matches: 8. Germline V gene lookup returns CDR1 SGHNT and CDR2 YENEEA. The length of the CDR3 is 14 residues. Study outcomes and limitations: Patients showed naive, central memory and Treg TCRB repertoires that appeared more similar than those of healthy donors. Among all four CD4+ subsets, Type 1 diabetes patients had TCRB CDR3s that were moderately but significantly shorter.

This clone was picked up a small number of times. Its antigen remains unknown. The whole isolated RNA underwent reverse transcription, so sequencing captured expressed TCRB transcripts. Profiled with immunoSEQ multiplex PCR; TCRdb holds only in-frame clones, not every one. The sample holds 200,000 to 300,000 clones, about 15% seen once. The chain is built from TRBV11-3 and TRBJ1-1, with 9 bases aligning to TRBD1. The receptor was isolated from a man aged 25 to 40 with type 1 diabetes. What was sequenced was naive CD4+ T cells from blood. The CDR3 region has the DNA TGTGCCAGCAGCGGGAGGACAGGGGACTATGAAGCTTTCTTT. Its translation: CASSGRTGDYEAFF. Drawing the rest from reference TRBV11-3 and TRBJ1-1, the complete variable domain is EAGVVQSPRYKIIEKKQPVAFWCNPISGHNTLYWYLQNLGQGPELLIRYENEEAVDDSQLPKDRFSAERLKGVDSTLKIQPAELGDSAVYLCASSGRTGDYEAFFGQGTRLTVV.